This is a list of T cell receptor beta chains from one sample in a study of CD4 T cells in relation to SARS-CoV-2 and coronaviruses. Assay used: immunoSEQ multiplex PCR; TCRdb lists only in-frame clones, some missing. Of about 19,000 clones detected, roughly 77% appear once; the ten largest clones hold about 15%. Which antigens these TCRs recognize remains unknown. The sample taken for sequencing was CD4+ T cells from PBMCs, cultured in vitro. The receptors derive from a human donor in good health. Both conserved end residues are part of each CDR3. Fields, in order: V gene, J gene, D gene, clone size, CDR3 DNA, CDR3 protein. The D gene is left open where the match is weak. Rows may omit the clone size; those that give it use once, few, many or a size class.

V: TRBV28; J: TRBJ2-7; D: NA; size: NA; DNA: TGTGCCAGCACTCCCCGGAGCTACGAGCAGTACTTC; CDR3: CASTPRSYEQYF
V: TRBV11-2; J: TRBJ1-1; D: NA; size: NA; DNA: TGTGCCAGCAGCTTCTCAGACGGGGGTGTTACTGAAGCTTTCTTT; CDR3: CASSFSDGGVTEAFF
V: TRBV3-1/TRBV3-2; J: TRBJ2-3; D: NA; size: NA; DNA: TGTGCCAGCAGCCCCGTTCTTGGGGGAGGAAACACAGATACGCAGTATTTT; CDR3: CASSPVLGGGNTDTQYF
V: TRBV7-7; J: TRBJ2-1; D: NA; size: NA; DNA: TGTGCCAGCAGCGCGACCGGAAGCTCCTACAATGAGCAGTTCTTC; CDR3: CASSATGSSYNEQFF
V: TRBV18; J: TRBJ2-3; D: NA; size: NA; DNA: TGTGCCAGCTGCAAGCGTCCGGCGACAGCGTCAGATACGCAGTATTTT; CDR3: CASCKRPATASDTQYF
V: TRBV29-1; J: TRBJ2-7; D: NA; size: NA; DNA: TGCAGCGTTGAGTCTCGGGGCGTTGGGTACGAGCAGTACTTC; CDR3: CSVESRGVGYEQYF
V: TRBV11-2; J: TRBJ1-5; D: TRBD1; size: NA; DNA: TGTGCCAGCAGCCTAACAGGGGATGGGCAGCCCCAGCATTTT; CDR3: CASSLTGDGQPQHF
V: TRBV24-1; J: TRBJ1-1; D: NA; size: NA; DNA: TGTGCCACCAGTGAGGGCAGGGACACTGAAGCTTTCTTT; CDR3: CATSEGRDTEAFF
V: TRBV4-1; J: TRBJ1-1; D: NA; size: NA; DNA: TGCGCCAGCAGCCCATATAGGGGGAGCGGCACTGAAGCTTTCTTT; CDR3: CASSPYRGSGTEAFF
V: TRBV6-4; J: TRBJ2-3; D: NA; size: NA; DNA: TGTGCCAGCAGTGACTCGGGCGTGCGAGGCACAGATACGCAGTATTTT; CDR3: CASSDSGVRGTDTQYF
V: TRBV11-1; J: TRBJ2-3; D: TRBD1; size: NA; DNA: TGTGCCAGCAGCTCGACCCCCGGGACAGGGGTAGATACGCAGTATTTT; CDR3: CASSSTPGTGVDTQYF
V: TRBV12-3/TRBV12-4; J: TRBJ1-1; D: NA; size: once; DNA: TGTGCCAGCAGTTTCTTGAGGGTCAGGGAGGCTTTCTTT; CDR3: CASSFLRVREAFF
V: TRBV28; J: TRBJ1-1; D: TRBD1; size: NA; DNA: TGTGCCAGCAGTTTTCCTACAGGGGGCAGTACTGAAGCTTTCTTT; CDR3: CASSFPTGGSTEAFF
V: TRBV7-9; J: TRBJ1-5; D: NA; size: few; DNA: TGTGCCAGCAGCTTAGGGGTCAGGGGTGGCAATCAGCCCCAGCATTTT; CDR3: CASSLGVRGGNQPQHF
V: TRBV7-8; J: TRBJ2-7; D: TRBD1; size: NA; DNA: TGTGCCAGCAGCCTATTCATCCAAAATACAGGGGCCGAGCAGTACTTC; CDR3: CASSLFIQNTGAEQYF
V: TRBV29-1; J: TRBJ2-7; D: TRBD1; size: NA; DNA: TGCAGCGGCACAACCGGGACAGGGACTAACGAGCAGTACTTC; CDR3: CSGTTGTGTNEQYF
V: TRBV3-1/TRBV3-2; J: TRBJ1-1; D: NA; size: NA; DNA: TGTGCCAGCGGCCCACAAGGCAGGGAAGCTTTCTTT; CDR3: CASGPQGREAFF
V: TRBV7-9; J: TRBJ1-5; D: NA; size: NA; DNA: TGTGCCAGCAGCCCACAGGGCCTCAATCAGCCCCAGCATTTT; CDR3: CASSPQGLNQPQHF
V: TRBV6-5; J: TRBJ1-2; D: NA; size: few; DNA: TGTGCCAGCAGTTATTCTAACTATGGCTACACCTTC; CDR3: CASSYSNYGYTF
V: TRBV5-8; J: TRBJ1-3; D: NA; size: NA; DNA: TGTGCCACCCCACAGGGACTTTACGGAAACACCATATATTTT; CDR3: CATPQGLYGNTIYF
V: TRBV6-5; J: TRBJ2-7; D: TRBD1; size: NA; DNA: TGTGCCAGCAGCGGGACAGCAGCATTAGGCGAGCAGTACTTC; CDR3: CASSGTAALGEQYF
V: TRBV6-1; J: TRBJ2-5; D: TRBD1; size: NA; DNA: TGTGCCAGCAGTGAGCAGGGGGCAGGTAAAGAGACCCAGTACTTC; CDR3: CASSEQGAGKETQYF
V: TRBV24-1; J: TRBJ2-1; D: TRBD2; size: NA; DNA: TGTGCCACCAGTGAAGTGAGCGGGAGGGCCTGGAATGAGCAGTTCTTC; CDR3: CATSEVSGRAWNEQFF
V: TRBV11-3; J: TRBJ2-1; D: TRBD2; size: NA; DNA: TGTGCCAGCAGCTTAGGAGCGACTAGCAGCAATGAGCAGTTCTTC; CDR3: CASSLGATSSNEQFF
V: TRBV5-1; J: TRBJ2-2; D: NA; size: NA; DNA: TGCGCCAGCAGCTTGGGATACACCGGGGAGCTGTTTTTT; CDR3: CASSLGYTGELFF
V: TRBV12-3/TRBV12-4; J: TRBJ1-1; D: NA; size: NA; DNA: TGTGCCAGCAGTAAAAGGTTGACTTTCTTT; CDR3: CASSKRLTFF
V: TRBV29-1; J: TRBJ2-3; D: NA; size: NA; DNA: TGCAGCGTTGGAACCGGCAGTACGCAGTATTTT; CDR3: CSVGTGSTQYF
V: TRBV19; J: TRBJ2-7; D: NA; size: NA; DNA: TGTGCCAGTAGTATTCAGGGAAGTGCGGAGCAGTACTTC; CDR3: CASSIQGSAEQYF
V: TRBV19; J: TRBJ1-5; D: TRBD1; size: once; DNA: TGTGCCAGTAAAGACAGGGGGAATCAGCCCCAGCATTTT; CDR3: CASKDRGNQPQHF
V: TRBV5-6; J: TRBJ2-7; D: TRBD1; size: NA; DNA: TGTGCCAGCAGCTCATCGGATTGGACAGGGTCCTCCTACGAGCAGTACTTC; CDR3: CASSSSDWTGSSYEQYF
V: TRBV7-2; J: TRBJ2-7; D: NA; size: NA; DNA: TGTGCCAGCAGCGGACCTAGGAGGGGGGAAAGCTCCTACGAGCAGTACTTC; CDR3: CASSGPRRGESSYEQYF
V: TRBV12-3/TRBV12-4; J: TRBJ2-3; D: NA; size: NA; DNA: TGTGCCAGCAGTTTGTTTACAGATACGCAGTATTTT; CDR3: CASSLFTDTQYF
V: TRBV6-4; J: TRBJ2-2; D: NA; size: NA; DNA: TGTGCCAGCAGTGAGCGGGAAGGGGAGCTGTTTTTT; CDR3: CASSEREGELFF
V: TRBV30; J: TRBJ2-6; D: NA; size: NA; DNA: TGTGCCTGGAGTCCCCCGGGGGCCTCTGGGGCCAACGTCCTGACTTTC; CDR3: CAWSPPGASGANVLTF
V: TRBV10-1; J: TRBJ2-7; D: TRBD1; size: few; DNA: TGCGCCAGCAGTGAGTGGACAGGGAACGAGCAGTACTTC; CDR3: CASSEWTGNEQYF
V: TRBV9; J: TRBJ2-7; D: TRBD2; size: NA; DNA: TGTGCCAGCAGTCCCAGCGGGAGGGCCGGGTACGAGCAGTACTTC; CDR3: CASSPSGRAGYEQYF
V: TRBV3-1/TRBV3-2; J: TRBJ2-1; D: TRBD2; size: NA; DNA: TGTGCCAGCAGCCGGGCGGGAGCGAATGAGCAGTTCTTC; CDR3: CASSRAGANEQFF
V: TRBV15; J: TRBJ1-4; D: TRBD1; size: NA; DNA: TGTGCCACCAGCCGAACCGGGACAGGGGCTGGAAAACTGTTTTTT; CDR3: CATSRTGTGAGKLFF
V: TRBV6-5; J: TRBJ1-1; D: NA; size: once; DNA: TGTGCCACGGGGAGACGGGGAGATGGAACTGAAGCTTTCTTT; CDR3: CATGRRGDGTEAFF
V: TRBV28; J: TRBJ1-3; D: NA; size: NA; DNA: TGTGCCAGCAGGGGGATTAACTCTGGAAACACCATATATTTT; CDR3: CASRGINSGNTIYF
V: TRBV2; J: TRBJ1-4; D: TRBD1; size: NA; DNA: TGTGCCAGCAAACTCGGACAGGGCGGTGAAAAACTGTTTTTT; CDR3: CASKLGQGGEKLFF